The T cell receptor beta chain under discussion was sequenced for a study of OX40 agonist ivuxolimab in advanced cancers. Study details: Age averaged around 59 years (range roughly 23 to 79), and roughly 80% were male.

Clones were read by immunoSEQ multiplex PCR, and TCRdb kept only the in-frame ones, dropping some. The sample includes approximately 82,000 clones, 92% seen only once; the top ten take 0.55% to 0.65%. Trimming cost V 2 bases and J 7 bases; bases outside gene matches: 7. The CDR3 extends over 15 amino acids. Germline values: CDR1 SGHRS, CDR2 YFSETQ. Blood was sampled at baseline, cycle 4 day 1, and cycle 7 day 1. This clonotype originated in an adult with an advanced solid tumor such as melanoma, head and neck, liver or kidney cancer. Sequenced here: CD4+ or CD8+ T cells sorted from blood, sampled in a trial of the OX40 agonist ivuxolimab. The chain links TRBV5-1 to TRBJ2-1; TRBD2 aligns across 9 bases. The CDR3 DNA reads as TGCGCCAGCAGCTTATCCGGGACTAGCCTTAATGAGCAGTTCTTC. It translates to CASSLSGTSLNEQFF.